Listed here are 21 T cell receptor beta chains from one sample, sequenced in a study of blood T cell repertoires in COVID-19 (dated by TCRdb to about 2020). Library method: the immunoSEQ multiplex PCR assay. TCRdb mirrors the immuneACCESS table, restricted to in-frame sequences. Some clones are absent from its copies; in checked studies, under half trace to an unresolved V gene, and the reason for the others is unknown. The table for this sample lists about 140,000 clones; about 83% of them were counted only once. The ten largest make up around 1.5% of the sample. The material sequenced was peripheral blood. Every receptor here comes from a human donor in a cohort sampled during active COVID-19.

This clone was seen just once. The chain combines TRBV7-8 with TRBJ1-1, with D unclear. The CDR3 has 15 residues. V dropped 7 bases and J dropped 1 base, with 16 bases sitting between them. Germline V lookup: CDR1 SGHVS, CDR2 FQNEAQ. DNA of the CDR3: TGTGCCAGCATCTCTATGGGCCTGACGAACACTGAAGCTTTCTTT. Protein sequence: CASISMGLTNTEAFF. Drawing the rest from reference TRBV7-8 and TRBJ1-1, the complete variable domain is GAGVSQSPRYKVAKRGQDVALRCDPISGHVSLFWYQQALGQGPEFLTYFQNEAQLDKSGLPSDRFFAERPEGSVSTLKIQRTQQEDSAVYLCASISMGLTNTEAFFGQGTRLTVV.

The V gene is TRBV6-5, the J gene TRBJ1-1; D not resolved. The CDR3 runs to 14 residues. V shed 2 bases and J shed 1 base, with 8 bases lying between them. Germline loops: CDR1 MNHEY, CDR2 SVGAGI. The CDR3 sequence: CASSYRRQNTEAFF. The CDR3 nucleotides read TGTGCCAGCAGTTACAGGCGACAGAACACTGAAGCTTTCTTT.

This clone was found once. The chain links TRBV6-4 to TRBJ2-1, with D maybe TRBD1 (6 bases). Trimming left V 2 bases short and J 2 bases short, with 10 bases between. Per the germline V gene, CDR1 is MRHNA and CDR2 is SNTAGT. The CDR3 spans 15 residues. DNA for the CDR3: TGTGCCAGCAGTGACAACAGGGAGACCTACAATGAGCAGTTCTTC. Amino acid sequence: CASSDNRETYNEQFF.

In the case of this clone: Other DNA sequences in this sample translate to the same CDR3. The CDR3 reads CASSPPTVGEKLFF. CDR3 coding DNA: TGTGCCAGCTCACCACCAACAGTCGGTGAAAAACTGTTTTTT. The chain is built from TRBV18 and TRBJ1-4; D unresolved. Germline CDR1 KGHSH, CDR2 LQKENI. The CDR3 sequence is 14 residues long. Trimming pared 0 bases from V and 7 bases from J, leaving 9 bases between.

The chain combines TRBV28 with TRBJ2-7; 12 bases fit TRBD2. V shed 4 bases, J shed 2 bases, and the junction held 3 bases outside the gene matches. Germline CDR1 reads MDHEN; CDR2 reads SYDVKM. The CDR3 is 15 amino acids. CDR3 DNA sequence: TGTGCCAGCAGTTCCGGACTAGCGGGGACCTACGAGCAGTACTTC. As protein: CASSSGLAGTYEQYF.

This sequence joins TRBV7-6 and TRBJ2-3, with 9 bases identical to TRBD1. CDR1 is SGHVS, CDR2 FNYEAQ, per germline. V shed 0 bases, J shed 5 bases, and the junction held 6 bases outside the gene matches. This CDR3 contains 16 residues. The CDR3 DNA is TGTGCCAGCAGCTTAGCTACGGGACAGGGTCAAGATACGCAGTATTTT. It is translated as CASSLATGQGQDTQYF.

The V gene is TRBV27, the J gene TRBJ2-1; 9 bases agree with TRBD2. CDR1 and CDR2 (germline): MNHEY, SMNVEV (reference sequence). This CDR3 comprises 16 residues. The ends lost 8 bases at V and 0 bases at J; junction bases unmatched: 8. The CDR3, as DNA: TGTGCCAGCGCCACCCGTAGCGGGAGCTCCTACAATGAGCAGTTCTTC. Translating it yields CASATRSGSSYNEQFF.

V is TRBV9 and J is TRBJ1-1; maybe TRBD1 (5 bases). This CDR3 is built from 14 residues. Deletions cut 2 bases from V and 8 bases from J, with 16 bases between. Germline assignment: CDR1 SGDLS and CDR2 YYNGEE. The CDR3 coding sequence is TGTGCCAGCAGCGTGGGCTCCGCCAGGGTCGAAGCTTTCTTT. Translated: CASSVGSARVEAFF.

This clone was observed a handful of times. In nucleotides, the CDR3 is TGTGCCAGCAGCTTAGATCCCGGGACTAGCGGCTACAATGAGCAGTTCTTC. Encoded protein: CASSLDPGTSGYNEQFF. This sequence joins TRBV11-3 and TRBJ2-1; 11 nucleotides line up with TRBD2. Per germline, CDR1 SGHNT and CDR2 YENEEA. CDR3 length: 17 residues. J was trimmed by 3 bases and V by 0 bases; bases with no gene match: 4. The full variable domain, completed using reference TRBV11-3 and TRBJ2-1, is EAGVVQSPRYKIIEKKQPVAFWCNPISGHNTLYWYLQNLGQGPELLIRYENEEAVDDSQLPKDRFSAERLKGVDSTLKIQPAELGDSAVYLCASSLDPGTSGYNEQFFGPGTRLTVL.

The rearrangement uses TRBV27 and TRBJ2-4, with a tentative D call TRBD2 (6 bases). The CDR3 has 15 residues. Germline V gene lookup returns CDR1 MNHEY and CDR2 SMNVEV (reference sequence). V dropped 2 bases and J dropped 5 bases, with 13 bases sitting between them. This CDR3 reads CASSLPGEAQNIQYF. The DNA for the CDR3 is TGTGCCAGCAGTTTACCGGGAGAGGCTCAAAACATTCAGTACTTC.

This clone has just a few counts. The chain combines TRBV2 with TRBJ2-1; tentatively, D is TRBD2 (5 bases). Deletions cut 1 base from V and 6 bases from J, with 22 bases between. The CDR3 is made up of 18 amino acids. CDR1 and CDR2 (germline): SNHLY, FYNNEI. The CDR3 DNA is TGTGCCAGCAGTGAAGGTCGGGGAGACTATTTTAGTGGCAATGAGCAGTTCTTC. Translating it yields CASSEGRGDYFSGNEQFF.

The V call is TRBV6-6, the J call TRBJ1-5; 9 bases are a match to TRBD1. Germline CDR1 MNHNY, CDR2 SVGAGI (reference sequence). With V trimmed by 9 bases and J by 1 base, 10 bases remained unmatched. The CDR3 runs 16 residues. CDR3 sequence (DNA): TGTGCCAGAATCCTATGGGGACAGGGCAGCAATCAGCCCCAGCATTTT. This translates into CARILWGQGSNQPQHF.

The chain uses TRBV30 and TRBJ2-4; 9 nucleotides line up with TRBD1. Germline-derived CDR1 and CDR2 are GTSNPN and SVGIG (reference sequence). After removal of 3 bases from V and 0 bases from J, the junction contained 6 bases not matched to a gene. There are 16 residues in the CDR3. This chain's CDR3 is CAWSANRGLAKNIQYF. DNA for the CDR3: TGTGCCTGGAGCGCAAACAGGGGGCTAGCCAAAAACATTCAGTACTTC.

The genes are TRBV9 and TRBJ2-7, with D possibly being TRBD1 (5 bases). CDR1 SGDLS and CDR2 YYNGEE come from the germline V gene. The CDR3 loop spans 15 amino acids. The V gene lost 4 bases and the J gene lost 6 bases, with 20 bases spanning the gap. CDR3 region: CASSPKAGISFEQYF. As DNA, the CDR3 is TGTGCCAGCAGCCCAAAGGCAGGGATTTCGTTCGAGCAGTACTTC.

This sequence joins TRBV19 and TRBJ1-2; D gene unclear. The germline CDR1 and CDR2 sequences are LNHDA and SQIVND (reference sequence). With 9 bases removed from V and 4 bases from J, the gap between germline ends came to 12 bases. This CDR3 is built from 12 residues. CDR3 loop: CASARRGYGYTF. DNA of the CDR3: TGTGCCAGCGCCCGGCGAGGCTATGGCTACACCTTC.

The chain recombines TRBV2 with TRBJ1-2; weak D call: TRBD1 (5 bases). The V and J ends lost 6 bases and 4 bases respectively, with 15 bases between them. The CDR3 contains 14 residues. Germline CDR1 is SNHLY and CDR2 is FYNNEI. CDR3 residues: CASSLTGDAYGYTF. CDR3 nucleotide sequence: TGTGCCAGCAGCCTCACGGGGGACGCCTATGGCTACACCTTC.

The chain links TRBV27 to TRBJ1-5; possible D gene TRBD1, 6 bases. V was clipped by 6 bases and J by 5 bases, with 11 bases between them. CDR1 and CDR2 (germline): MNHEY, SMNVEV (reference sequence). The CDR3 is 13 residues long. The CDR3 DNA sequence: TGTGCCAGCAGCTGGGGGGGCGATCAGCCCCAGCATTTT. Protein product: CASSWGGDQPQHF.

V is TRBV5-1 and J is TRBJ2-2; 10 nucleotides align to TRBD1. V shed 5 bases and J 0 bases; nucleotides not matched to a gene: 10. Germline CDR1 SGHRS, CDR2 YFSETQ. This CDR3 is built from 18 residues. The DNA of the CDR3 is TGCGCCAGCAGTTGGGACAGGGGAGGCGGGACGAACACCGGGGAGCTGTTTTTT. The encoded protein is CASSWDRGGGTNTGELFF.

Here the CDR3 reads CASSNQGGPDQPQHF. CDR3 sequence (DNA): TGTGCCAGTAGTAATCAAGGGGGCCCCGATCAGCCCCAGCATTTT. The V gene is TRBV19, the J gene TRBJ1-5; TRBD1 matches 7 bases. This CDR3 contains 15 residues. The germline V gene encodes CDR1 LNHDA and CDR2 SQIVND (reference sequence). The V and J ends lost 4 bases and 5 bases, in that order; junction bases with no gene match: 8.

The rearrangement joins TRBV18 to TRBJ1-2; D unclear. Between the trimmed V and J ends, which lost 1 base and 8 bases, there was a span of 11 bases. The CDR3 spans 13 residues. Germline V CDR1 and CDR2: KGHSH, LQKENI. The CDR3 sequence: CASSPRGYRGYTF. The CDR3 DNA is TGTGCCAGCTCACCACGCGGGTATCGCGGCTACACCTTC.

This sequence joins TRBV15 and TRBJ2-2, with 8 nucleotides matching TRBD1. Germline CDR1 is LNHNV and CDR2 is YYDKDF (reference sequence). V trimming: 6 bases; J trimming: 0 bases; junction bases outside the gene matches: 0. The length of the CDR3 is 14 residues. CDR3 protein: CATRQGANTGELFF. Here the CDR3 DNA reads TGTGCCACCAGACAGGGGGCGAACACCGGGGAGCTGTTTTTT.